Shown below are 10 T cell receptor beta chains from a single sample sequenced in a study of cytomegalovirus exposure and HLA in healthy donors. PCR amplification relied on 60 Vbeta primers (plus 13 Jbeta primers). The assay was immunoSEQ multiplex PCR, and TCRdb's table has in-frame clones only and misses some. Of about 80,000 clones listed, under 65% were seen once; the top ten hold 4% to 4.5%. The sequenced sample was PBMCs. The receptors were gathered from a male donor in good health and CMV-seropositive.

This clone appeared a few times. The chain combines TRBV5-6 with TRBJ2-2; 8 bases fit TRBD1. This CDR3 has 16 residues. The V gene end was trimmed by 3 bases and the J gene end by 0 bases; junction bases not matched to a gene: 4. Germline V gene data show CDR1 as SGHDT and CDR2 as YYEEEE. CDR3: CASSSQDRANTGELFF. The CDR3 DNA reads TGTGCCAGCAGCTCGCAGGACAGGGCGAACACCGGGGAGCTGTTTTTT.

This clone has just one count. The chain joins TRBV7-9 to TRBJ1-1; D might be TRBD1 (5 bases). This CDR3 is 13 amino acids long. The V gene lost 4 bases and the J gene lost 0 bases, with 6 bases spanning the gap. The germline gives CDR1 SEHNR, CDR2 FQNEAQ (reference sequence). CDR3 loop: CASSYRMNTEAFF. CDR3 nucleotide sequence: TGTGCCAGCAGCTACAGGATGAACACTGAAGCTTTCTTT.

This clone was seen more than once but under ten times. CDR3 bases: TGTGCCTGGAGATCCGGCGGGAGGGTGTGGGAGCAGTACTTC. Translating it yields CAWRSGGRVWEQYF. The chain recombines TRBV30 with TRBJ2-7; 9 bases map to TRBD2. After removal of 3 bases from V and 7 bases from J, the junction contained 10 bases not matched to a gene. The CDR3 is 14 amino acids. Germline V gene sequence: CDR1 GTSNPN, CDR2 SVGIG (reference sequence). Full variable domain (missing parts from reference TRBV30 and TRBJ2-7): SQTIHQWPATLVQPVGSPLSLECTVEGTSNPNLYWYRQAAGRGLQLLFYSVGIGQISSEVPQNLSASRPQDRQFILSSKKLLLSDSGFYLCAWRSGGRVWEQYFGPGTRLTVT.

V and J are TRBV5-1 and TRBJ1-2; tentative D call: TRBD1 (6 bases). CDR1 SGHRS and CDR2 YFSETQ come from the germline V gene. V was shortened by 4 bases and J by 4 bases, with 17 bases between the two germline ends. CDR3 length: 15 residues. The CDR3 DNA reads as TGCGCCAGCAGCCCTGAGCGGGGGCGCGGCTATGGCTACACCTTC. It yields the protein CASSPERGRGYGYTF.

This sequence joins TRBV6-6 and TRBJ1-4; weak D call: TRBD1 (5 bases). V was cut by 6 bases and J by 5 bases, with 13 bases left in between. The CDR3 extends over 14 amino acids. Germline V gene sequence: CDR1 MNHNY, CDR2 SVGAGI (reference sequence). The CDR3 bases are TGTGCCAGCAGCCCCCGGGGACTCAATGAAAAACTGTTTTTT. It yields the protein CASSPRGLNEKLFF.

V gene TRBV7-2 combines with J gene TRBJ1-2; tentatively, D is TRBD1 (6 bases). The V gene lost 3 bases and the J gene lost 3 bases, with 14 bases spanning the gap. Germline lookup yields CDR1 SGHTA and CDR2 FQGNSA. The CDR3 is made up of 15 amino acids. The CDR3 reads CASSFRDTTHYGYTF. Written as DNA, the CDR3 is TGTGCCAGCAGCTTCCGGGACACAACTCACTATGGCTACACCTTC.

This clone was found a few times. The V gene is TRBV7-3, the J gene TRBJ2-4, with 11 bases fitting TRBD1. Germline CDR1 is SGHTA and CDR2 is FQGTGA. V shed 0 bases and J 0 bases; nucleotides not matched to a gene: 7. The CDR3 length is 19 residues. CDR3 sequence (DNA): TGTGCCAGCAGCTTAACCTGGGACAGGGGGGCTTCAGCCAAAAACATTCAGTACTTC. Translation: CASSLTWDRGASAKNIQYF.

This clone was seen only a few times. This rearrangement joins TRBV7-2 to TRBJ1-1; TRBD1 might be the D (5 bases). The CDR3 contains 15 residues. Per germline, CDR1 SGHTA and CDR2 FQGNSA. The V gene lost 1 base and the J gene lost 4 bases, with 13 bases spanning the gap. Here the CDR3 DNA reads TGTGCCAGCAGCTTAGGGGGCCATCGCGGCACTGAAGCTTTCTTT. Protein sequence: CASSLGGHRGTEAFF.

This clone is a singleton in its sample. This rearrangement joins TRBV27 to TRBJ2-1; 14 bases are shared with TRBD2. The germline gives CDR1 MNHEY, CDR2 SMNVEV (reference sequence). Trimming took 5 bases from V and 5 from J; bases not matched to a gene: 5. CDR3 length: 16 amino acids. CDR3 bases: TGTGCCAGCAGTCCCCGACTAGCGGGAGGGAACAATGAGCAGTTCTTC. Its translation is CASSPRLAGGNNEQFF.

This clone was detected a few times. The J gene is TRBJ1-6, the V gene TRBV5-6, with D possibly matching TRBD1 (5 bases). The CDR3 length is 15 residues. Looked up from germline, CDR1 is SGHDT and CDR2 is YYEEEE. Trimming stripped 0 bases from V and 8 bases from J, with 12 bases between. In DNA form, the CDR3 reads TGTGCCAGCAGCTTGGTATACGGCAGGGATTCACCCCTCCACTTT. Amino acid sequence: CASSLVYGRDSPLHF.